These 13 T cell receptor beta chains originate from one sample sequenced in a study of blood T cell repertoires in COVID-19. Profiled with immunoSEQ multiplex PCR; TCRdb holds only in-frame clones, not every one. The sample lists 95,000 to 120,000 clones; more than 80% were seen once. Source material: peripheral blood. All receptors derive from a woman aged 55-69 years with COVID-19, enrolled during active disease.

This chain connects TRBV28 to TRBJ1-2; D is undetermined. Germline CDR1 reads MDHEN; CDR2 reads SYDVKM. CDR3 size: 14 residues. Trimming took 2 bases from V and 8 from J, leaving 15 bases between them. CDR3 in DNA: TGTGCCAGCAGTTTAGGCGGGGTTCGAGGGGGCTACACCTTC. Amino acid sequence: CASSLGGVRGGYTF.

As DNA, the CDR3 is TGTGCCAGCAGTTCCGGGACAGGGAATTCCGCATTCGAGTACTTC. This translates into CASSSGTGNSAFEYF. The rearrangement uses TRBV5-4 and TRBJ2-7; 9 bases align to TRBD1. The germline V gene has CDR1 SGHNT and CDR2 YYREEE (reference sequence). The CDR3 totals 15 residues. With 5 bases clipped from V and 11 bases from J, the junction kept 17 bases outside the gene matches.

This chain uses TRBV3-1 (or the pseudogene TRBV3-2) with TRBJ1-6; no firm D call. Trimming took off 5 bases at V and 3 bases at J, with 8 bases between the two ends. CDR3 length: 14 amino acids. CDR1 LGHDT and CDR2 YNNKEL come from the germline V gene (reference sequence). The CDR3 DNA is TGTGCCAGCAGCTTCCGGGACTATAATTCACCCCTCCACTTT. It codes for CASSFRDYNSPLHF.

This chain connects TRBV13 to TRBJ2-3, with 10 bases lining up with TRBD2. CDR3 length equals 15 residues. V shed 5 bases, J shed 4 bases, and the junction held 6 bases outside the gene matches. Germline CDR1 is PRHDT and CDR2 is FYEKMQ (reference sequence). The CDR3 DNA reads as TGTGCCAGCAGCAAAAGCGGGGGGGCAGCAGATACGCAGTATTTT. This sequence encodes CASSKSGGAADTQYF.

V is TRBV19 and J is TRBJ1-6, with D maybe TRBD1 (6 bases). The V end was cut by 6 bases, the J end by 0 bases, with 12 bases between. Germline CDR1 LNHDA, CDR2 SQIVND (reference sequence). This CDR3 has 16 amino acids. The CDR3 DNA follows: TGTGCCAGTAGAGTGGACAGTAGCTCCTATAATTCACCCCTCCACTTT. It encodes CASRVDSSSYNSPLHF.

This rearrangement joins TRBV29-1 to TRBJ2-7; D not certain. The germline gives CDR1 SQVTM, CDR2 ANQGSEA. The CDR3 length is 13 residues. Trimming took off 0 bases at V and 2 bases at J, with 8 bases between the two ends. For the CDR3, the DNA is TGCAGCGTTGAAGATGAACAGCCCTACGAGCAGTACTTC. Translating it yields CSVEDEQPYEQYF.

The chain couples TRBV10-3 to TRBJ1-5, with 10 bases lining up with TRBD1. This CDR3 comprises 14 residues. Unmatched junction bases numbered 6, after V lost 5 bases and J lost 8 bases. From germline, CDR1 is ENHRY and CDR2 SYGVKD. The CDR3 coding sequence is TGTGCCATCAGTCCTGGACAGGGGGTTGAGCCCCAGCATTTT. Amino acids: CAISPGQGVEPQHF.

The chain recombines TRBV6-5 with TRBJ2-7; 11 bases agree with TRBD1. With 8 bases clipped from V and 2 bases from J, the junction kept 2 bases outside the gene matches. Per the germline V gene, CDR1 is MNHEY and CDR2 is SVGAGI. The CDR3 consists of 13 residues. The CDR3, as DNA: TGTGCCAGCGGGGGACAGGGGGCCTACGAGCAGTACTTC. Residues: CASGGQGAYEQYF.

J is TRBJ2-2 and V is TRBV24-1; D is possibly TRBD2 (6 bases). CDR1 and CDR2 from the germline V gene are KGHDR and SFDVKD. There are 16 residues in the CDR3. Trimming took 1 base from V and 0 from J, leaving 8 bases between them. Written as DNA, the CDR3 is TGTGCCACCAGTGATTTCTGGGGGGCGAACACCGGGGAGCTGTTTTTT. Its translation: CATSDFWGANTGELFF.

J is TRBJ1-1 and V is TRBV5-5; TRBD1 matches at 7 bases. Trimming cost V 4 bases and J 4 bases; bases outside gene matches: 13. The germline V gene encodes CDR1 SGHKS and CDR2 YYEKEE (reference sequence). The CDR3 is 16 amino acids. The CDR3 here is CASSPGPGGEGTEAFF. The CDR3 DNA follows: TGTGCCAGCAGCCCGGGGCCAGGGGGAGAAGGCACTGAAGCTTTCTTT.

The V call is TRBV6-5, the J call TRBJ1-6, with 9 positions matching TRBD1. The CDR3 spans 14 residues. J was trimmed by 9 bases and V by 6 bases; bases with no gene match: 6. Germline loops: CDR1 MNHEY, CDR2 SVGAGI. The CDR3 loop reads CASSSNRGLSPLHF. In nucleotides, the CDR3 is TGTGCCAGCAGCTCAAACAGGGGGCTTTCACCCCTCCACTTT.

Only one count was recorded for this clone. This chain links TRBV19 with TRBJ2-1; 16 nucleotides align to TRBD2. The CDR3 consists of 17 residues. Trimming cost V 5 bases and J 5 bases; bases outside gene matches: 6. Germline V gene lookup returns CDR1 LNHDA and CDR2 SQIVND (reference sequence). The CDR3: CASSPPGTSGGDNEQFF. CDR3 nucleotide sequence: TGTGCCAGTAGTCCGCCCGGGACTAGCGGGGGGGACAATGAGCAGTTCTTC.

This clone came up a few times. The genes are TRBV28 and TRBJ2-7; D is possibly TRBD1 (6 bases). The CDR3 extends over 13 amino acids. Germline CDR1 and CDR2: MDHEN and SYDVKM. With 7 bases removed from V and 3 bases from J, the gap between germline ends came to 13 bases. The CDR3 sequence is CASTRTESYEQYF. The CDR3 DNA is TGTGCCAGCACCCGGACAGAAAGCTACGAGCAGTACTTC.